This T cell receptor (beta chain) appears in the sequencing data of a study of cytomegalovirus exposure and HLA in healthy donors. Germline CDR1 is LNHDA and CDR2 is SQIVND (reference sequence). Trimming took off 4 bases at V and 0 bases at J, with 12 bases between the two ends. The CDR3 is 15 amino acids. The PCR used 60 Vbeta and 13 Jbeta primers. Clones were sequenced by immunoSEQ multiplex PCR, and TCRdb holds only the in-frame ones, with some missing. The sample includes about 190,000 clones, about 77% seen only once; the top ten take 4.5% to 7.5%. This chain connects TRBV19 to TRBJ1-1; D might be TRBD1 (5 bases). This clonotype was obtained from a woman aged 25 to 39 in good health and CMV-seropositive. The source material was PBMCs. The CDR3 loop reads CASSTRQRLNTEAFF. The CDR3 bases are TGTGCCAGTAGTACCAGACAGAGATTGAACACTGAAGCTTTCTTT.